The 27 T cell receptor beta chains below come from one sample, sequenced in a study of blood T cell repertoires in COVID-19. The table came from immunoSEQ multiplex PCR; TCRdb's copy has only in-frame clones and leaves some out. The sample contains about 480,000 clones, roughly 90% of which appear only once. Sequenced sample: PBMCs or T cells enriched from blood (not recorded which). These receptors were obtained from a woman aged 40 to 50 who had recovered from COVID-19.

This chain links TRBV5-4 with TRBJ1-2, with TRBD1 matching over 8 bases. Per the germline V gene, CDR1 is SGHNT and CDR2 is YYREEE (reference sequence). There are 13 residues in the CDR3. V was clipped by 4 bases and J by 7 bases; unmatched bases: 6. CDR3 residues: CASSAQGAGGYTF. CDR3 nucleotides: TGTGCCAGCAGCGCTCAGGGGGCTGGTGGCTACACCTTC.

The V gene is TRBV6-2 or TRBV6-3, the J gene TRBJ1-1; tentative D call: TRBD1 (6 bases). CDR3 size: 14 residues. Trimming took 2 bases from V and 7 from J, leaving 14 bases between them. CDR1 is MNHEY, CDR2 SVGEGT, per germline. The CDR3 loop reads CASSYADRSHEAFF. CDR3 nucleotide sequence: TGTGCCAGCAGTTACGCGGACAGAAGCCATGAAGCTTTCTTT.

This rearrangement joins TRBV10-2 to TRBJ2-1, with D possibly matching TRBD1 (5 bases). Germline-derived CDR1 and CDR2 are WSHSY and SAAADI. Trimming left V 6 bases short and J 7 bases short, with 10 bases between. This CDR3 spans 12 amino acids. This CDR3 reads CASRGRANEQFF. CDR3 nucleotide sequence: TGCGCCAGCAGAGGCAGGGCAAATGAGCAGTTCTTC.

This clone showed up just once. The chain recombines TRBV20-1 with TRBJ2-5, with D hard to call. The CDR3 has 11 amino acids. The germline gives CDR1 DFQATT, CDR2 SNEGSKA (reference sequence). V lost 2 bases and J lost 5, with 6 bases in between. The CDR3 nucleotides are TGCAGTGCTAGATCGAGGGAGACCCAGTACTTC. Translating it yields CSARSRETQYF.

The CDR3 nucleotides are TGTGCCAGCTCCTGGACTCCTGGGAATGAGCAGTTCTTC. Residues: CASSWTPGNEQFF. The rearrangement links TRBV9 to TRBJ2-1; D perhaps matches TRBD2 (5 bases). Trimming pared 7 bases from V and 7 bases from J, leaving 15 bases between. The CDR3 runs 13 residues. Germline V gives CDR1 SGDLS, CDR2 YYNGEE.

CDR3 DNA sequence: TGTGCCAGCAGCTTAGACAGGGTGAACACCGGGGAGCTGTTTTTT. Translation gives CASSLDRVNTGELFF. This chain connects TRBV7-9 to TRBJ2-2; D is perhaps TRBD1 (6 bases). V lost 1 base and J lost 1, with 7 bases in between. CDR1 and CDR2 (germline): SEHNR, FQNEAQ (reference sequence). This CDR3 is built from 15 residues. The full variable domain, its missing parts supplied by reference TRBV7-9 and TRBJ2-2, is DTGVSQNPRHKITKRGQNVTFRCDPISEHNRLYWYRQTLGQGPEFLTYFQNEAQLEKSRLLSDRFSAERPKGSFSTLEIQRTEQGDSAMYLCASSLDRVNTGELFFGEGSRLTVL.

This chain joins TRBV4-3 and TRBJ2-5, with 12 positions matching TRBD1. Trimming removed 0 bases from V and 5 bases from J; junction bases left unmatched: 13. Germline V gives CDR1 LGHNA, CDR2 YSLEER. The CDR3 has 19 amino acids. The CDR3 region is CASSQDMGQGASGGETQYF. The DNA for the CDR3 is TGCGCCAGCAGCCAAGACATGGGACAGGGGGCTTCAGGCGGGGAGACCCAGTACTTC.

V is TRBV21-1 and J is TRBJ1-1; the D segment call TRBD1 is taken from the table without a DNA check. TRBV21-1 is flagged as a pseudogene. The CDR3 loop spans 17 amino acids. The CDR3: CASSRPGTHRPNTEAFF. In nucleotides, the CDR3 is TGTGCCAGCAGCAGGCCCGGGACACATCGTCCGAACACTGAAGCTTTCTTT.

The chain couples TRBV4-3 to TRBJ1-1; 9 nucleotides line up with TRBD1. The V gene end was trimmed by 3 bases and the J gene end by 2 bases; junction bases not matched to a gene: 4. CDR1 and CDR2 from the germline V gene are LGHNA and YSLEER. The CDR3 has 15 amino acids. The CDR3 loop reads CASSHKGQGNTEAFF. The CDR3 DNA sequence: TGCGCCAGCAGCCACAAGGGACAGGGTAACACTGAAGCTTTCTTT.

The chain is built from TRBV6-2 or TRBV6-3 and TRBJ2-1; D ambiguous. Germline V CDR1 and CDR2: MNHEY, SVGEGT. V lost 7 bases and J 5 bases, leaving 12 bases between the germline ends. CDR3 length equals 13 residues. The CDR3 nucleotides are TGTGCCAGCACCCCGGGCCCGGACAATGAGCAGTTCTTC. Protein sequence: CASTPGPDNEQFF.

The rearrangement joins TRBV5-4 to TRBJ2-3, with 10 bases identical to TRBD2. V gave up 3 bases and J gave up 6 bases; unmatched junction bases: 7. The CDR3 is 15 residues long. The V gene's germline CDR1 is SGHNT and CDR2 YYREEE (reference sequence). The DNA for the CDR3 is TGTGCCAGCAGCTATTCTAGCGGGAGTCGTGATACGCAGTATTTT. Translated: CASSYSSGSRDTQYF.

This clone was seen a handful of times. The chain uses TRBV3-1 (or the pseudogene TRBV3-2) and TRBJ2-1; no firm D call. In germline, CDR1 is LGHDT, CDR2 YNNKEL (reference sequence). The CDR3 covers 17 residues. The V gene lost 4 bases and the J gene lost 4 bases, with 20 bases spanning the gap. CDR3 sequence (DNA): TGTGCCAGCAGCCCGCGGATCCTCCCCCTAAGGTACAATGAGCAGTTCTTC. Amino acid sequence: CASSPRILPLRYNEQFF.

This clone turned up a few times. This chain links TRBV6-2 or TRBV6-3 with TRBJ1-1; D unclear. The germline CDR1 and CDR2 sequences are MNHEY and SVGEGT. The ends were cut back, 2 bases at V and 1 base at J, with 17 bases in the middle. The CDR3 spans 17 residues. The CDR3 spells CASSYPTPITENTEAFF. In DNA, the CDR3 is TGTGCCAGCAGTTACCCCACGCCCATAACAGAGAACACTGAAGCTTTCTTT.

The chain carries TRBV28 and TRBJ1-2, with D maybe TRBD1 (6 bases). In germline, CDR1 is MDHEN, CDR2 SYDVKM. Deletions cut 4 bases from V and 2 bases from J, with 14 bases between. This CDR3 is 15 amino acids long. This chain's CDR3 is CASSSAGGGNYGYTF. The CDR3 DNA sequence: TGTGCCAGCAGTTCCGCGGGAGGGGGAAACTATGGCTACACCTTC.

V and J are TRBV6-5 and TRBJ1-1; weak D call: TRBD1 (6 bases). In germline, CDR1 is MNHEY, CDR2 SVGAGI. The CDR3 has 13 residues. Trimming took off 6 bases at V and 1 base at J, with 9 bases between the two ends. The CDR3 here is CASRDRRNTEAFF. The CDR3 nucleotides are TGTGCCAGCAGGGACAGACGGAACACTGAAGCTTTCTTT.

The rearrangement uses TRBV7-9 and TRBJ2-2, with unresolved D. Germline lookup yields CDR1 SEHNR and CDR2 FQNEAQ (reference sequence). The V end was cut by 11 bases, the J end by 4 bases, with 14 bases between. This CDR3 is 13 amino acids long. The CDR3 spells CAAAAPGTGELFF. In DNA form, the CDR3 reads TGTGCCGCGGCGGCCCCGGGCACCGGGGAGCTGTTTTTT.

This clone came up once. The chain joins TRBV24-1 to TRBJ2-2; 9 bases match TRBD1. Germline loops: CDR1 KGHDR, CDR2 SFDVKD. V shed 3 bases and J 6 bases; nucleotides not matched to a gene: 4. The CDR3 consists of 15 residues. The CDR3: CATSDGQGISGELFF. The CDR3 DNA follows: TGTGCCACCAGTGATGGACAGGGGATTTCCGGGGAGCTGTTTTTT.

The chain links TRBV11-2 to TRBJ2-5; possible D gene TRBD1, 6 bases. V lost 4 bases and J lost 1, with 10 bases in between. This CDR3 contains 14 residues. Germline CDR1 SGHAT, CDR2 FQNNGV. The CDR3 sequence: CASSSTGIQETQYF. As DNA, the CDR3 is TGTGCCAGCAGCTCGACAGGAATCCAAGAGACCCAGTACTTC.

The V and J genes are TRBV5-5 and TRBJ2-7; 7 positions agree with TRBD1. CDR3 length equals 13 residues. J lost 4 bases, V lost 7 bases, and 8 bases had no gene match. CDR1 and CDR2 from the germline V gene are SGHKS and YYEKEE (reference sequence). The CDR3 reads CASDETGSYEQYF. The CDR3 nucleotides read TGTGCCAGCGATGAGACAGGGTCTTACGAGCAGTACTTC.

The V call is TRBV6-4, the J call TRBJ1-2, with 9 nucleotides matching TRBD1. The CDR3 spans 15 residues. V lost 2 bases and J lost 5; bases outside the gene matches: 6. Germline V gene data show CDR1 as MRHNA and CDR2 as SNTAGT. The CDR3 sequence is CASSDPGQGLYGYTF. CDR3 DNA sequence: TGTGCCAGCAGTGACCCGGGACAGGGATTGTATGGCTACACCTTC.

This chain uses TRBV18 with TRBJ1-1, with D maybe TRBD1 (6 bases). The CDR3 has 13 residues. The ends were cut back, 3 bases at V and 3 bases at J, with 8 bases in the middle. The germline gives CDR1 KGHSH, CDR2 LQKENI. CDR3 in amino acids: CASSPRTDTEAFF. The CDR3 DNA is TGTGCCAGCTCACCGCGGACAGACACTGAAGCTTTCTTT.

This rearrangement joins TRBV29-1 to TRBJ1-5; 9 positions agree with TRBD1. The CDR3 covers 13 residues. Germline CDR1 SQVTM, CDR2 ANQGSEA. Trimming at V came to 7 bases and at J to 5 bases, leaving 6 bases not matched to a gene. CDR3 DNA sequence: TGCAGCGCCGGGACAGGGAGGCATCAGCCCCAGCATTTT. This translates into CSAGTGRHQPQHF.

This rearrangement joins TRBV15 to TRBJ2-1, with TRBD2 identical over 14 bases. After removal of 5 bases from V and 12 bases from J, the junction contained 9 bases not matched to a gene. The germline gives CDR1 LNHNV, CDR2 YYDKDF (reference sequence). The CDR3 length is 15 residues. Here the CDR3 reads CATSLGLAGVYGQFF. CDR3 nucleotides: TGTGCCACCAGCTTGGGACTAGCGGGAGTTTACGGGCAGTTCTTC.

CDR3 DNA: TGTGCCAGCAGCTTAGCGGGAGGTATGGTAGGTGAGCAGTTCTTC. It translates to CASSLAGGMVGEQFF. This rearrangement joins TRBV6-4 to TRBJ2-1; 10 bases fit TRBD2. Germline V gene sequence: CDR1 MRHNA, CDR2 SNTAGT. The J segment lost 9 bases and the V segment lost 6 bases, leaving 11 bases of the junction unmatched. This CDR3 comprises 15 residues.

This clone was seen a single time. V usage is TRBV27 and J usage is TRBJ2-1; D is possibly TRBD1 (6 bases). Deletions cut 2 bases from V and 1 base from J, with 12 bases between. The CDR3 extends over 16 amino acids. Germline V gene sequence: CDR1 MNHEY, CDR2 SMNVEV (reference sequence). CDR3 nucleotides: TGTGCCAGCAGTTTAAGCCTACAGGGTTCCTACAATGAGCAGTTCTTC. Translating it yields CASSLSLQGSYNEQFF.

The chain combines TRBV5-1 with TRBJ1-3; D is undetermined. CDR3 length: 16 residues. Germline CDR1 is SGHRS and CDR2 is YFSETQ. V was cut by 1 base and J by 0 bases, with 11 bases left in between. The CDR3 spells CASSLMARNSGNTIYF. The CDR3 region has the DNA TGCGCCAGCAGCTTGATGGCCAGGAACTCTGGAAACACCATATATTTT. The full variable domain, its missing parts supplied by reference TRBV5-1 and TRBJ1-3, is KAGVTQTPRYLIKTRGQQVTLSCSPISGHRSVSWYQQTPGQGLQFLFEYFSETQRNKGNFPGRFSGRQFSNSRSEMNVSTLELGDSALYLCASSLMARNSGNTIYFGEGSWLTVV.

This chain's CDR3 is CASGLPRQAAYGYTF. CDR3 nucleotide sequence: TGTGCTAGTGGTCTTCCGAGACAGGCAGCCTATGGCTACACCTTC. This chain connects TRBV12-5 to TRBJ1-2; the D gene is possibly TRBD1 (6 bases). Trimming removed 5 bases at V and 4 bases at J, with 17 bases between. CDR1 and CDR2 from the germline V gene are LGHNT and FRNRAP. The CDR3 totals 15 residues.